This T cell receptor beta chain originates from a study of shared clonotypes between healthy human individuals. Findings and caveats of the study: As a rule, naive subsets had a larger estimated richness than memory subsets.

Method: immunoSEQ multiplex PCR; TCRdb's copy keeps in-frame clones and lacks some. The data contain about 1 million clones, about 76% of them singletons. V was pared by 3 bases and J by 0 bases, with 15 bases between. The CDR3 totals 18 residues. From germline, CDR1 is KGHSH and CDR2 LQKENI. As for this clone: What it recognizes is unknown.

The receptor's source is a man aged 18 to 29 in good health. This chain uses TRBV18 with TRBJ2-6; possible D gene TRBD1, 6 bases. The sample was memory CD4+ T cells sorted from blood. Subset described: CD45RA-negative fraction. The CDR3: CASSPRQEFSSGANVLTF. The DNA for the CDR3 is TGTGCCAGCTCACCGCGACAGGAGTTCTCCTCTGGGGCCAACGTCCTGACTTTC.